These 4 T cell receptor beta chains share one sample of origin, sequenced in a study of graft-versus-host responses after intestinal transplantation. Generated by immunoSEQ multiplex PCR, the TCRdb table keeps only in-frame clones and is missing some. The sample shows nearly 90,000 clones, over 80% of them seen only once. These receptors' targets are unknown. The source was unstimulated CD8+ T cells sorted from spleen or lymph node cells, collected before intestinal transplant. These receptors came from a human donor who received an intestinal transplant.

This clone appeared a single time. CDR3 protein: CASSFTGGYGYTF. CDR3 DNA: TGTGCCAGCAGCTTTACAGGGGGCTATGGCTACACCTTC. The chain couples TRBV5-4 to TRBJ1-2, with 8 bases that match TRBD1. With V trimmed by 2 bases and J by 4 bases, 1 base remained unmatched. Germline loops: CDR1 SGHNT, CDR2 YYREEE (reference sequence). This CDR3 spans 13 amino acids.

The CDR3 region is CASSLTGVVDNEQFF. The CDR3 coding sequence is TGTGCCAGCAGCTTAACAGGGGTTGTTGACAATGAGCAGTTCTTC. The chain employs TRBV7-9 and TRBJ2-1, with 7 bases identical to TRBD1. Germline V gene sequence: CDR1 SEHNR, CDR2 FQNEAQ (reference sequence). The trim removed 2 bases at V and 5 bases at J, leaving 6 bases unmatched. The CDR3 consists of 15 residues. Looking up the rest from reference TRBV7-9 and TRBJ2-1 gives the full variable domain: DTGVSQNPRHKITKRGQNVTFRCDPISEHNRLYWYRQTLGQGPEFLTYFQNEAQLEKSRLLSDRFSAERPKGSFSTLEIQRTEQGDSAMYLCASSLTGVVDNEQFFGPGTRLTVL.

The chain recombines TRBV7-8 with TRBJ2-7; weak D call: TRBD2 (5 bases). Trimming pared 5 bases from V and 1 base from J, leaving 15 bases between. Germline CDR1 SGHVS, CDR2 FQNEAQ. CDR3 length equals 15 residues. The CDR3 is CASSAYLGVSYEQYF. CDR3 DNA sequence: TGTGCCAGCAGCGCCTACCTCGGGGTATCCTACGAGCAGTACTTC.

This clone was counted between two and nine times. This sequence joins TRBV15 and TRBJ2-7; 11 bases fit TRBD1. The V segment lost 6 bases and the J segment 7 bases; nucleotides outside the gene matches: 17. This CDR3 is built from 17 residues. Germline V lookup: CDR1 LNHNV, CDR2 YYDKDF (reference sequence). Written as DNA, the CDR3 is TGTGCCACCAGGGACAGGGGGCTACCCCAATCGAGGAGGGAGCAGTACTTC. Translating gives CATRDRGLPQSRREQYF.